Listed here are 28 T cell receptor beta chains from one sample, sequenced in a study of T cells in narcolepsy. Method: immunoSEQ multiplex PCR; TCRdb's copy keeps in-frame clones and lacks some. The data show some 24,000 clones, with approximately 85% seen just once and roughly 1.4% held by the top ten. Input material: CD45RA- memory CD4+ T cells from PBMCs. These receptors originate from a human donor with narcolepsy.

The chain's CDR3 is CASSPGQGMNTEAFF. The CDR3 DNA reads TGTGCCAGCAGTCCGGGACAGGGCATGAACACTGAAGCTTTCTTT. The chain uses TRBV7-2 and TRBJ1-1, with TRBD1 identical over 9 bases. Germline-derived CDR1 and CDR2 are SGHTA and FQGNSA. The CDR3 consists of 15 residues. V lost 6 bases, J lost 0 bases, and 5 bases stayed unmatched.

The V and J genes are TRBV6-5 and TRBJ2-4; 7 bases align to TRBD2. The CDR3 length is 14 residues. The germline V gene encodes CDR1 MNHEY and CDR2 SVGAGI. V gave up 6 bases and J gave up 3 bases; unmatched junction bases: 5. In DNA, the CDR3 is TGTGCCAGCAGGGGAGGGAAGGACAAAAACATTCAGTACTTC. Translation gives CASRGGKDKNIQYF.

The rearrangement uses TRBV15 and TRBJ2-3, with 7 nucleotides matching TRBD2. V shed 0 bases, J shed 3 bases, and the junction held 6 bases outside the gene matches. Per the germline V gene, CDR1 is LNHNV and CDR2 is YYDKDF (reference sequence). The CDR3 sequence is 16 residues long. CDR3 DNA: TGTGCCACCAGCAGAGATCGGGGAGCGGGAACAGATACGCAGTATTTT. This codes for CATSRDRGAGTDTQYF. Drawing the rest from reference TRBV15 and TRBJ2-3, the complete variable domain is DAMVIQNPRYQVTQFGKPVTLSCSQTLNHNVMYWYQQKSSQAPKLLFHYYDKDFNNEADTPDNFQSRRPNTSFCFLDIRSPGLGDTAMYLCATSRDRGAGTDTQYFGPGTRLTVL.

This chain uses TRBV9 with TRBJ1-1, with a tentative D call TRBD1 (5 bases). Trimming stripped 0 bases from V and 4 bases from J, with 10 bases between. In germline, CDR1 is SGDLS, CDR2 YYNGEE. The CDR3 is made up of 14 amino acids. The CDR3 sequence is CASSVGGGLTEAFF. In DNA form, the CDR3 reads TGTGCCAGCAGCGTAGGGGGCGGTCTCACTGAAGCTTTCTTT.

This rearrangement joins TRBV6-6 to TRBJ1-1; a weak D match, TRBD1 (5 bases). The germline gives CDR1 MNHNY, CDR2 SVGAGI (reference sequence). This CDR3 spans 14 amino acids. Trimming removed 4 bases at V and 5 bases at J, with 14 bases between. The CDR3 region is CASSLQAIETEAFF. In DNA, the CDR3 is TGTGCCAGCAGTTTACAGGCCATCGAGACTGAAGCTTTCTTT.

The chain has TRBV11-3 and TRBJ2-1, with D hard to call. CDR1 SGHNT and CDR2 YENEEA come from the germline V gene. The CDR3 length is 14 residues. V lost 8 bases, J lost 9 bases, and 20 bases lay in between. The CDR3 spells CASAKEGPSGEQFF. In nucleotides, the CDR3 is TGTGCCAGCGCCAAGGAAGGTCCCTCGGGTGAGCAGTTCTTC.

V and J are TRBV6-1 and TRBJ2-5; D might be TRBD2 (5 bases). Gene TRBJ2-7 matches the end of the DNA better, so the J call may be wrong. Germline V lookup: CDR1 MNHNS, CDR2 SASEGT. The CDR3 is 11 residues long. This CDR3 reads CASNLAYEQYF. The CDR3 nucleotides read TGTGCCAGCAATCTAGCTTACGAGCAGTACTTC.

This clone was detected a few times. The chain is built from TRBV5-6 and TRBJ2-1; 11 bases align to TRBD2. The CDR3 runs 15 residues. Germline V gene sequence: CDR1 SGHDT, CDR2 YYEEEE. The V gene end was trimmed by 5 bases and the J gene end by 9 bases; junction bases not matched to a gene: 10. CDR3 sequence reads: CASRSGLAARSEQFF. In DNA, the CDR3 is TGTGCCAGCAGATCGGGACTAGCGGCCCGGAGTGAGCAGTTCTTC.

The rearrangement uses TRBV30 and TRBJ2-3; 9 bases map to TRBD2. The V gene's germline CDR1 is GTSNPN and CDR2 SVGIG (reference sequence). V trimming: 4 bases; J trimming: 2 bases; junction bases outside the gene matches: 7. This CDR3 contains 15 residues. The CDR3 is CAWILSGRPTDTQYF. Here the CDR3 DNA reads TGTGCCTGGATACTTAGCGGGAGACCCACAGATACGCAGTATTTT.

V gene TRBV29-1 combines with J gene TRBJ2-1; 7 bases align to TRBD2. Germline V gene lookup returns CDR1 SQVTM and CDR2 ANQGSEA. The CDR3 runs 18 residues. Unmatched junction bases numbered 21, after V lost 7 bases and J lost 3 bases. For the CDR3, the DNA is TGCAGCGCCCAGCACGTAGTTCATGGGGGAGGGAACTACAATGAGCAGTTCTTC. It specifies CSAQHVVHGGGNYNEQFF.

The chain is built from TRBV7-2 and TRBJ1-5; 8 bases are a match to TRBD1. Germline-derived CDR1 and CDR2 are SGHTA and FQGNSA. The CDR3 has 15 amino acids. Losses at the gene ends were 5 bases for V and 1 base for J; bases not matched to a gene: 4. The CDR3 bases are TGTGCCAGCAGCCCGCGGACAGGGAGCAATCAGCCCCAGCATTTT. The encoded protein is CASSPRTGSNQPQHF.

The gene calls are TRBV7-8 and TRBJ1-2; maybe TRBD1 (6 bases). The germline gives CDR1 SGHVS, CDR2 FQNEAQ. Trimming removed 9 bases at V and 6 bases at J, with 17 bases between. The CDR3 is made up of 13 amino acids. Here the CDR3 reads CASTPGTRDGYTF. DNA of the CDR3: TGTGCCAGTACCCCCGGGACAAGGGATGGCTACACCTTC.

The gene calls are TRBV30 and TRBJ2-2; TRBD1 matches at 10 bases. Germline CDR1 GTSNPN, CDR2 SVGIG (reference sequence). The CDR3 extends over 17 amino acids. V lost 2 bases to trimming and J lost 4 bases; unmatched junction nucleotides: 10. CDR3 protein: CAWSLPRTGGGTGELFF. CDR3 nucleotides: TGTGCCTGGAGTCTCCCGAGGACAGGGGGTGGCACCGGGGAGCTGTTTTTT. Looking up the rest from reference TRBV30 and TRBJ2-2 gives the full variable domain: SQTIHQWPATLVQPVGSPLSLECTVEGTSNPNLYWYRQAAGRGLQLLFYSVGIGQISSEVPQNLSASRPQDRQFILSSKKLLLSDSGFYLCAWSLPRTGGGTGELFFGEGSRLTVL.

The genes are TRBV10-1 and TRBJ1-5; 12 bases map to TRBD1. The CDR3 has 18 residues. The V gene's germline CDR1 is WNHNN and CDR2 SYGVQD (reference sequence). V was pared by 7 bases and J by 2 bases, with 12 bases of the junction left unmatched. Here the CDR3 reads CASINRDRGLQGNQPQHF. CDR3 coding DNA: TGCGCCAGCATTAACCGGGACAGGGGGCTGCAGGGCAATCAGCCCCAGCATTTT.

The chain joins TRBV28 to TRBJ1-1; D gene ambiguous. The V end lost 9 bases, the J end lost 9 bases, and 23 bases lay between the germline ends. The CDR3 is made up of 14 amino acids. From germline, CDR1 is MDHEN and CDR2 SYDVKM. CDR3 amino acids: CASKYQRADVKAFF. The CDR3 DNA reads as TGTGCCAGTAAGTATCAGCGAGCCGACGTAAAAGCTTTCTTT. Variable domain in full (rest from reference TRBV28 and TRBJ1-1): DVKVTQSSRYLVKRTGEKVFLECVQDMDHENMFWYRQDPGLGLRLIYFSYDVKMKEKGDIPEGYSVSREKKERFSLILESASTNQTSMYLCASKYQRADVKAFFGQGTRLTVV.

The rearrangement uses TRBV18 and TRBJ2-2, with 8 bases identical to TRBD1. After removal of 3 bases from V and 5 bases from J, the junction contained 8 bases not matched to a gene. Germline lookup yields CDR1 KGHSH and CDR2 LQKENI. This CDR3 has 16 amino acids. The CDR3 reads CASSPAGTGGTGELFF. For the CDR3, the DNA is TGTGCCAGCTCACCGGCCGGGACAGGCGGGACCGGGGAGCTGTTTTTT. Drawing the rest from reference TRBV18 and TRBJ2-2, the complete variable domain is NAGVMQNPRHLVRRRGQEARLRCSPMKGHSHVYWYRQLPEEGLKFMVYLQKENIIDESGMPKERFSAEFPKEGPSILRIQQVVRGDSAAYFCASSPAGTGGTGELFFGEGSRLTVL.

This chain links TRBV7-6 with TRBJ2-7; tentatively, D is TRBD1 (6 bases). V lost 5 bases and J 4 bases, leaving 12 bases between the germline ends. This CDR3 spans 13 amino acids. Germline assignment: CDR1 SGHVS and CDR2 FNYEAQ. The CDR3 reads CASSATGYYEQYF. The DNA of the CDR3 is TGTGCCAGCAGCGCGACAGGTTATTACGAGCAGTACTTC.

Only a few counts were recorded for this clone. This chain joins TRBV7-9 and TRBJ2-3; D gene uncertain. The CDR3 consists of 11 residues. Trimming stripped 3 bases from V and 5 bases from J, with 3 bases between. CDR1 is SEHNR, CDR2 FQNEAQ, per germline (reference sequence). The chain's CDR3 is CASSFKDTQYF. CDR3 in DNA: TGTGCCAGCAGCTTTAAAGATACGCAGTATTTT.

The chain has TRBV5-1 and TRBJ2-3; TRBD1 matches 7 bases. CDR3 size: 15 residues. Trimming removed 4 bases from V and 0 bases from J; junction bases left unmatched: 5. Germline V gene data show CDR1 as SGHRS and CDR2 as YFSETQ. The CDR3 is CASSIDRASTDTQYF. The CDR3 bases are TGCGCCAGCAGCATCGACAGGGCCAGCACAGATACGCAGTATTTT.

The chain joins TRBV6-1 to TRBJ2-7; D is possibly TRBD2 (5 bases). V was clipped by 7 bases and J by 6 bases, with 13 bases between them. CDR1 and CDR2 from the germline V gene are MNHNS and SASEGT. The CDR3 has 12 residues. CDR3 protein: CASMDFGREQYF. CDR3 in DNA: TGTGCCAGCATGGACTTTGGGCGCGAGCAGTACTTC.

The CDR3 here is CASTLRTGQHTGELFF. The CDR3 bases are TGTGCCAGCACTCTCCGGACAGGGCAGCACACCGGGGAGCTGTTTTTT. The genes are TRBV28 and TRBJ2-2; 8 positions agree with TRBD1. J lost 3 bases, V lost 7 bases, and 10 bases had no gene match. CDR3 length equals 16 residues. Germline assignment: CDR1 MDHEN and CDR2 SYDVKM.

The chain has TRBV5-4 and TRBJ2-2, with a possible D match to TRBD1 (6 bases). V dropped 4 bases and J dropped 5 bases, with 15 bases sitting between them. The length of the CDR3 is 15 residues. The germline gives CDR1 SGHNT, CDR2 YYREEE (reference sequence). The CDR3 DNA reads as TGTGCCAGCAGCCCGAAGGGACAATCGACCGGGGAGCTGTTTTTT. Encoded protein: CASSPKGQSTGELFF. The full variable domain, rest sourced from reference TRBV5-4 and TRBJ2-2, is ETGVTQSPTHLIKTRGQQVTLRCSSQSGHNTVSWYQQALGQGPQFIFQYYREEENGRGNFPPRFSGLQFPNYSSELNVNALELDDSALYLCASSPKGQSTGELFFGEGSRLTVL.

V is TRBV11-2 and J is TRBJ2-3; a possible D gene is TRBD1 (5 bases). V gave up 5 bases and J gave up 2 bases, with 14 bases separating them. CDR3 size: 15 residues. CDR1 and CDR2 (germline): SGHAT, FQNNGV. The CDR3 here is CASSHNRGTTDTQYF. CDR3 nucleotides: TGTGCCAGCAGCCACAATAGGGGAACCACAGATACGCAGTATTTT.

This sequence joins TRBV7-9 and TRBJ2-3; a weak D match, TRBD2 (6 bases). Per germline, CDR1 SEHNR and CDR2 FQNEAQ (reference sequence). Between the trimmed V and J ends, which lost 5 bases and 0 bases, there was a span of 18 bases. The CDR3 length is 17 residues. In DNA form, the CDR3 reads TGTGCCAGCAGCGCCGGGACGGGGGATACTAGCACAGATACGCAGTATTTT. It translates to CASSAGTGDTSTDTQYF. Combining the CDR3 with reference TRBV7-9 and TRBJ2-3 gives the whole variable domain DTGVSQNPRHKITKRGQNVTFRCDPISEHNRLYWYRQTLGQGPEFLTYFQNEAQLEKSRLLSDRFSAERPKGSFSTLEIQRTEQGDSAMYLCASSAGTGDTSTDTQYFGPGTRLTVL.

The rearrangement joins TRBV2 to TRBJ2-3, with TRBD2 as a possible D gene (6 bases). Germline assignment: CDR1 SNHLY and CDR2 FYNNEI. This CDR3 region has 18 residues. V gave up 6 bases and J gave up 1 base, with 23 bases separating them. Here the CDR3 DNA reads TGTGCCAGCAGCCTACTCACACTAGCATGGGGGGGCACAGATACGCAGTATTTT. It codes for CASSLLTLAWGGTDTQYF.

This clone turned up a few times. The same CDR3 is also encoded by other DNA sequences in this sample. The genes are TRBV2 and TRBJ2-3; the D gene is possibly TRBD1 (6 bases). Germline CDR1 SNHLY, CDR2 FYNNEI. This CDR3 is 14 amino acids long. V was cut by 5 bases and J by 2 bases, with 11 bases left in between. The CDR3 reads CASSTQGLTDTQYF. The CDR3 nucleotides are TGTGCCAGCAGTACCCAGGGGCTCACAGATACGCAGTATTTT.

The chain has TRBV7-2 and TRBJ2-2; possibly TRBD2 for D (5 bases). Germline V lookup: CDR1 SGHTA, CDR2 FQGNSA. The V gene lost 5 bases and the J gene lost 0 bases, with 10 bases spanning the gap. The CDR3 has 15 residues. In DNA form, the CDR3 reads TGTGCCAGCAGCCAAAGCGGAGCGAACACCGGGGAGCTGTTTTTT. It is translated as CASSQSGANTGELFF.

CDR3 coding DNA: TGTGCCAGCAGCTCGTTAGGGGAAACGAAGCCTGAAGCTTTCTTT. This encodes CASSSLGETKPEAFF. The chain has TRBV11-2 and TRBJ1-1; D is possibly TRBD1 (5 bases). CDR1 and CDR2 from the germline V gene are SGHAT and FQNNGV. The CDR3 runs 15 residues. With 4 bases removed from V and 6 bases from J, the gap between germline ends came to 18 bases.